A few counts support the clone carrying this TCR beta chain. The data belong to a study of T-cell memory formation after mild COVID-19. V was shortened by 5 bases and J by 8 bases, with 19 bases between the two germline ends. Germline values: CDR1 WSHSY, CDR2 SAAADI. The CDR3 spans 15 residues. Each CDR3 protein is one row after TCRdb ran MiXCR on the 5' RACE reads. The data contain some 210,000 distinct CDR3 sequences, around 20% of them singletons. The chain combines TRBV10-2 with TRBJ2-1; D gene unclear. The clonotype was recovered from an adult woman who had mild COVID-19 (a few samples of this study predate the infection). Cell type and time point are not known. The sample comprised PBMCs or a T cell subset sorted from them (not recorded which). The CDR3 here is CASSPLRETTDEQFF. DNA for the CDR3: TGCGCCAGCAGTCCCTTGAGAGAGACGACTGATGAGCAGTTCTTC.